The entry below describes one TCR beta chain. The antigen is unknown. Researchers ran the PCR with 60 Vbeta and 13 Jbeta primers. Produced via immunoSEQ multiplex PCR; TCRdb's table is partial and in-frame only. The sample lists 150,000 to 200,000 clones, 83% occurring once. The sample is drawn from a study of cytomegalovirus exposure and HLA in healthy donors. The study, taken as a whole, reports: Later analysis identified a missense DCLRE1C variant that was linked to TCR beta V- and J-gene trimming.

This CDR3 spans 16 amino acids. Germline loops: CDR1 SGHTA, CDR2 FQGTGA. V shed 1 base and J shed 3 bases, with 10 bases lying between them. Specimen: PBMCs. The J gene is TRBJ2-6, the V gene TRBV7-3; maybe TRBD2 (6 bases). The TCR comes from a man aged 45-65 years in good health and CMV-seronegative. The CDR3: CASSLRSGSGANVLTF. In DNA form, the CDR3 reads TGTGCCAGCAGCTTAAGGTCCGGGAGTGGGGCCAACGTCCTGACTTTC.